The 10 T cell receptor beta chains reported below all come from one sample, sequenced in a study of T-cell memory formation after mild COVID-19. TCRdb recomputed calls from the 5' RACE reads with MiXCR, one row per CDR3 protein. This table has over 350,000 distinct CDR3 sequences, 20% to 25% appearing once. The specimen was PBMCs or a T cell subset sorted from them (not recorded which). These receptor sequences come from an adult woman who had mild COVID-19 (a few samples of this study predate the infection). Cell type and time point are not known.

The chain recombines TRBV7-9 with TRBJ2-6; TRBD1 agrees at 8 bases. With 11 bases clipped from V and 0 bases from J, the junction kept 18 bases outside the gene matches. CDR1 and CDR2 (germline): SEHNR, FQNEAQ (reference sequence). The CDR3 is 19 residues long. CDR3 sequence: CAAGGPTGQVYSGANVLTF. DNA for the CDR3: TGTGCCGCTGGGGGGCCCACGGGACAGGTTTACTCTGGGGCCAACGTCCTGACTTTC.

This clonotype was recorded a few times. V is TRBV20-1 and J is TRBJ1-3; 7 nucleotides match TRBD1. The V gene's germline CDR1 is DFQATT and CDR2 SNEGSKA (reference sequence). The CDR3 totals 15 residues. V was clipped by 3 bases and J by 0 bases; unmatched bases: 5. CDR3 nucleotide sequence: TGCAGTGCTAGGGTACAGGGGACCTCTGGAAACACCATATATTTT. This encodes CSARVQGTSGNTIYF.

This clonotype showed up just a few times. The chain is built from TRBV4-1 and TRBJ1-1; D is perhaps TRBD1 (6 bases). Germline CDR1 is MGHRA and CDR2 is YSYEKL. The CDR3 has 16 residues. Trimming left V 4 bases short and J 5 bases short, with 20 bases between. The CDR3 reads CASSLRGGGAYTEAFF. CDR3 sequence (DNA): TGCGCCAGCAGCCTCCGAGGGGGGGGCGCGTATACTGAAGCTTTCTTT.

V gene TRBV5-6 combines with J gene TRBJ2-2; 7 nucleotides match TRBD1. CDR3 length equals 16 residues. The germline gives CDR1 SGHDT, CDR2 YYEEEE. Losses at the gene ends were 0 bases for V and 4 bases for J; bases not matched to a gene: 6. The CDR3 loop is CASSLGETGITGELFF. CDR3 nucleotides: TGTGCCAGCAGCTTGGGAGAGACAGGGATCACCGGGGAGCTGTTTTTT.

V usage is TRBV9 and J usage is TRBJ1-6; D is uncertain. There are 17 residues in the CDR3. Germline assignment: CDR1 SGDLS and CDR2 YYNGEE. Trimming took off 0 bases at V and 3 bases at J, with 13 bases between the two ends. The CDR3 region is CASSVEAVPRYNSPLHF. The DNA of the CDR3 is TGTGCCAGCAGCGTAGAGGCAGTCCCGCGCTATAATTCACCCCTCCACTTT.

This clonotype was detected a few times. CDR3 protein: CASSVVRTSNEQFF. In DNA, the CDR3 is TGTGCCAGCAGCGTAGTCAGGACTAGCAATGAGCAGTTCTTC. The rearrangement links TRBV9 to TRBJ2-1, with 7 bases aligning to TRBD2. The CDR3 is made up of 14 amino acids. Germline-derived CDR1 and CDR2 are SGDLS and YYNGEE. Trimming removed 0 bases from V and 6 bases from J; junction bases left unmatched: 3.

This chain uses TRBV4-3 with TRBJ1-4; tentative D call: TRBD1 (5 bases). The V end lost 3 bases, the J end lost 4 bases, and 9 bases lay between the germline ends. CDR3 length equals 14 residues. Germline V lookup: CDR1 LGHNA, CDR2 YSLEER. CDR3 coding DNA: TGCGCCAGCAGCCAGGCGGGACTTAATGAAAAACTGTTTTTT. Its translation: CASSQAGLNEKLFF.

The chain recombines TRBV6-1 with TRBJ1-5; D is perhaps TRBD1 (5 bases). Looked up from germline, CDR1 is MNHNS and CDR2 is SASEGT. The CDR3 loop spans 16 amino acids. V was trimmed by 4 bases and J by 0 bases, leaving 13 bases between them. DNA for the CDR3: TGTGCCAGCAGTGTCGCAGGGTCCTATAGCAATCAGCCCCAGCATTTT. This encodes CASSVAGSYSNQPQHF.

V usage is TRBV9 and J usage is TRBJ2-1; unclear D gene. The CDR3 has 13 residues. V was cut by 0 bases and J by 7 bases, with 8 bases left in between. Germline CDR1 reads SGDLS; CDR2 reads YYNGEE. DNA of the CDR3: TGTGCCAGCAGCGTAGCTCCAGGTAATGAGCAGTTCTTC. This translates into CASSVAPGNEQFF.

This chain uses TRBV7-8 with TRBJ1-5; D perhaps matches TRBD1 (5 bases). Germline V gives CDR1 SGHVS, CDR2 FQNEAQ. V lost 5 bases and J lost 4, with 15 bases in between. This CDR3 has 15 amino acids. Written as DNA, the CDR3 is TGTGCCAGCAGCCACAGGAAGGGCGGGAATCAGCCCCAGCATTTT. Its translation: CASSHRKGGNQPQHF.